Detailed here is one TCR beta chain. As yet, its antigen is unknown. The data derive from a study of cytomegalovirus exposure and HLA in healthy donors. TCRdb keeps only in-frame clones here, not all; method: immunoSEQ multiplex PCR. The table includes approximately 58,000 clones, roughly 94% detected once. The V end lost 3 bases, the J end lost 5 bases, and 11 bases lay between the germline ends. The germline CDR1 and CDR2 sequences are MDHEN and SYDVKM. The CDR3 spans 13 residues. Study conclusions and caveats: There were around 160 TCR beta chains listed as cytomegalovirus-associated. A few chains linked to CMV were shown in vitro to be specific for CMV antigens.

This sequence was found in a man younger than 30 in good health and CMV-seronegative. The V and J genes are TRBV28 and TRBJ2-7, with D tentatively TRBD1 (6 bases). Sequencing was carried out using PBMCs. CDR3 amino acids: CASSFVTGNEQYF. Written as DNA, the CDR3 is TGTGCCAGCAGTTTCGTTACAGGGAACGAGCAGTACTTC.